The rows below give T cell receptor beta chains drawn from one sample of a study of PD-L1 blockade in urothelial cancer. Sequenced by immunoSEQ multiplex PCR; TCRdb stores in-frame clones only, minus some. The sample has 450 to 550 clones; under 45% are singletons. The sequencing used tumor tissue, collected before atezolizumab (anti-PD-L1) treatment. Receptors originate from a woman in her seventies with urothelial cancer. CDR3s include the opening cysteine and the closing phenylalanine or tryptophan. A D gene is named only where the DNA matches it firmly. Some rows have no size entry. The others give once, few or many, or a class for an expanded clone.

>TRBJ1-4|.|TRBV28|.
CASSRTTNEKLFF
TGTGCCAGCAGCCGTACAACTAATGAAAAACTGTTTTTT
>TRBJ2-1|few|TRBV11-3|TRBD2
CASSPPGGAVHNEQFF
TGTGCCAGCAGCCCACCCGGGGGGGCCGTCCATAATGAGCAGTTCTTC
>TRBJ2-3|.|TRBV19|.
CASSLLFRTDTQYF
TGTGCCAGTAGTCTGCTATTTCGCACAGATACGCAGTATTTT
>TRBJ2-1|medium-sized|TRBV7-1|.
CASSSPLTGPGGPSSYNEQFF
TGTGCCAGCAGCTCGCCCCTAACAGGCCCAGGGGGGCCGAGCTCCTACAATGAGCAGTTCTTC
>TRBJ1-1|.|TRBV6-8|.
CAILPSGGTEAFF
TGTGCCATCCTACCCAGTGGCGGCACTGAAGCTTTCTTT
>TRBJ2-1|.|TRBV9|TRBD2
CASTLGGLAGYNEQFF
TGTGCCAGCACCCTAGGGGGACTAGCGGGGTACAATGAGCAGTTCTTC
>TRBJ2-7|medium-sized|TRBV6-8|.
CAPGRGRYEQYF
TGTGCCCCCGGGAGGGGGCGGTACGAGCAGTACTTC
>TRBJ1-6|.|TRBV11-3|.
CASSFARGNSPLHF
TGTGCCAGCAGCTTCGCGAGGGGTAATTCACCCCTCCACTTT
>TRBJ2-7|few|TRBV9|.
CASSVTGNPIEQYF
TGTGCCAGCAGCGTTACCGGGAACCCCATCGAGCAGTACTTC
>TRBJ2-5|medium-sized|TRBV11-3|TRBD2
CASSQSERGETQYF
TGTGCCAGCAGCCAATCCGAGCGGGGAGAGACCCAGTACTTC
>TRBJ1-1|few|TRBV5-1|TRBD1
CASRDRGYLNTEAFF
TGCGCCAGCAGAGACAGGGGGTATTTGAACACTGAAGCTTTCTTT
>TRBJ2-1|.|TRBV5-1|TRBD2
CASSWWTSGSWSSYNEQFF
TGCGCCAGCAGCTGGTGGACTAGCGGGAGTTGGAGCTCCTACAATGAGCAGTTCTTC
>TRBJ1-1|few|TRBV10-3|.
CAISESRQVNTEAFF
TGTGCCATCAGTGAGTCGAGGCAAGTGAACACTGAAGCTTTCTTT
>TRBJ2-5|.|TRBV7-4|.
CASSLQFQETQYF
TGTGCCAGCAGCTTACAGTTCCAAGAGACCCAGTACTTC
>TRBJ2-7|few|TRBV10-2|.
CASSDFPNEQYF
TGCGCCAGCAGTGACTTTCCTAACGAGCAGTACTTC
>TRBJ1-1|.|TRBV2|.
CASRTGPTSEAFF
TGTGCCAGCAGGACGGGACCGACCTCTGAAGCTTTCTTT
>TRBJ2-7|.|TRBV18|.
CASSPPDSSYEQYF
TGTGCCAGCTCACCACCGGATAGCTCCTACGAGCAGTACTTC
>TRBJ2-1|few|TRBV4-1|TRBD2
CASSQGLAEAYNEQFF
TGCGCCAGCAGCCAAGGACTAGCGGAGGCCTACAATGAGCAGTTCTTC
>TRBJ2-7|large|TRBV11-3|TRBD1
CASSSNQGQGAKEQYF
TGTGCCAGCAGCTCGAACCAGGGACAGGGGGCGAAAGAGCAGTACTTC
>TRBJ1-4|.|TRBV6-8|TRBD1
CASSYSYGTDEKLFF
TGTGCCAGCAGTTACTCTTACGGGACAGATGAAAAACTGTTTTTT
>TRBJ1-4|few|TRBV18|.
CASSPPGALNEKLFF
TGTGCCAGCTCACCACCGGGGGCCCTTAATGAAAAACTGTTTTTT
>TRBJ1-1|.|TRBV11-1|.
CASSLARGHYTEAFF
TGTGCCAGCAGCTTGGCCCGGGGACATTACACTGAAGCTTTCTTT
>TRBJ1-1|few|TRBV28|.
CASSLRRGTNTEAFF
TGTGCCAGCAGTTTGAGGCGGGGAACTAACACTGAAGCTTTCTTT
>TRBJ2-5|.|TRBV18|.
CASSPFGAETQYF
TGTGCCAGCTCCCCCTTTGGTGCTGAGACCCAGTACTTC
>TRBJ1-2|large|TRBV6-8|.
CASSLQNYGYTF
TGTGCCAGCAGCCTCCAGAACTATGGCTACACCTTC
>TRBJ2-2|.|TRBV19|.
CASTPDYYTGELFF
TGTGCCAGTACCCCGGACTATTACACCGGGGAGCTGTTTTTT
>TRBJ2-1|.|TRBV19|.
CASSIDGSSYNEQFF
TGTGCCAGTAGTATCGACGGGAGCTCCTACAATGAGCAGTTCTTC
>TRBJ1-4|.|TRBV14|.
CASSQELAGDAATNEKLFF
TGTGCCAGCAGCCAAGAGTTGGCAGGGGATGCTGCAACTAATGAAAAACTGTTTTTT
>TRBJ1-1|.|TRBV30|.
CAWSVGTSNTEAFF
TGTGCCTGGAGTGTGGGCACTTCGAACACTGAAGCTTTCTTT